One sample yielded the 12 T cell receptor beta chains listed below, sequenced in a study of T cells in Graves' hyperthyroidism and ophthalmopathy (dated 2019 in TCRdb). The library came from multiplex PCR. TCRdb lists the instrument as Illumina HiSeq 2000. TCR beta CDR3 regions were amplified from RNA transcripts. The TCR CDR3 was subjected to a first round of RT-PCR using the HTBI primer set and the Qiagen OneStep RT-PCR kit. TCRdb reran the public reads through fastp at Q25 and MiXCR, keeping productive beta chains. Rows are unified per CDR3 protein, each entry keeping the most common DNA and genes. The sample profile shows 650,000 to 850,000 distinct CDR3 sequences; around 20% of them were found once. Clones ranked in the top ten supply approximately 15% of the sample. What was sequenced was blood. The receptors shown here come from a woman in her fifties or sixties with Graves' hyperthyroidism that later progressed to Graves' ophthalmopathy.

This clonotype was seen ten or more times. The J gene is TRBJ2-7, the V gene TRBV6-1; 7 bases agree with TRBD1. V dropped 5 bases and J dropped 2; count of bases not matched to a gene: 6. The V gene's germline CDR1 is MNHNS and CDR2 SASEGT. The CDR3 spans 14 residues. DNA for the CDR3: TGTGCCAGCAGTCCTCGGGACAGCACCTACGAGCAGTACTTC. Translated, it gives CASSPRDSTYEQYF.

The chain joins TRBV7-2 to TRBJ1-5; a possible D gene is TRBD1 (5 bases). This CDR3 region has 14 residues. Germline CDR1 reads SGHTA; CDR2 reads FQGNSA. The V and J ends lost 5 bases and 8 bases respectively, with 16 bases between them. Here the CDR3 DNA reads TGTGCCAGCAGCCCCACGGGACTGGATGAGCCCCAGCATTTT. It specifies CASSPTGLDEPQHF.

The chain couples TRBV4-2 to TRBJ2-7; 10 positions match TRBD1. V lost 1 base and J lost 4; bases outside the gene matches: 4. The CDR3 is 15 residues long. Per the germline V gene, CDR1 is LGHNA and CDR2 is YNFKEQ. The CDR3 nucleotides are TGTGCCAGCAGCCAAGTTAGACAGGGGGCTTACGAGCAGTACTTC. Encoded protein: CASSQVRQGAYEQYF.

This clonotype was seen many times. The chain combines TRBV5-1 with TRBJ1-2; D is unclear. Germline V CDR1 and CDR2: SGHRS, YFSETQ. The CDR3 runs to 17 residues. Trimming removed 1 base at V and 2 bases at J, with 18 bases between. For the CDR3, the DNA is TGCGCCAGCAGCTTGTGGCCCGTTTTTGGTTTCAACTATGGCTACACCTTC. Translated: CASSLWPVFGFNYGYTF. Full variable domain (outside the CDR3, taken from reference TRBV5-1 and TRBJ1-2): KAGVTQTPRYLIKTRGQQVTLSCSPISGHRSVSWYQQTPGQGLQFLFEYFSETQRNKGNFPGRFSGRQFSNSRSEMNVSTLELGDSALYLCASSLWPVFGFNYGYTFGSGTRLTVV.

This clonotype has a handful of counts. The CDR3 reads CASSFLGQGGDEQFF. Written as DNA, the CDR3 is TGTGCCAGCAGCTTCCTCGGACAGGGAGGCGATGAGCAGTTCTTC. The chain employs TRBV5-4 and TRBJ2-1; 8 bases match TRBD1. The trim removed 2 bases at V and 8 bases at J, leaving 9 bases unmatched. In germline, CDR1 is SGHNT, CDR2 YYREEE (reference sequence). There are 15 residues in the CDR3.

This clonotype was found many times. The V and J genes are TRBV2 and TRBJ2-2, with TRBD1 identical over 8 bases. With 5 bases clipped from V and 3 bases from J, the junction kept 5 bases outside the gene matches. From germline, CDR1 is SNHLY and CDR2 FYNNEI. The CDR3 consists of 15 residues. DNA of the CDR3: TGTGCCAGCAGTACAGACAGGGGTCACACCGGGGAGCTGTTTTTT. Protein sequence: CASSTDRGHTGELFF.

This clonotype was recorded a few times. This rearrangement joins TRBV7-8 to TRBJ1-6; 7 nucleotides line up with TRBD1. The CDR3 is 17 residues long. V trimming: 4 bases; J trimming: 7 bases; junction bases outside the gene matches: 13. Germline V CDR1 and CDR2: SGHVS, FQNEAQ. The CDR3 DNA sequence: TGTGCCAGCAGCTCCCGACAGGGAAGTTTGGTAAATTCACCCCTCCACTTT. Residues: CASSSRQGSLVNSPLHF.

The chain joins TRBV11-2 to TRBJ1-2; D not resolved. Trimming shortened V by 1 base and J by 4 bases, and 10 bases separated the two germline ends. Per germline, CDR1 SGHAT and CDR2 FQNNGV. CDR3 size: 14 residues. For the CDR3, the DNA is TGTGCCAGCAGCTTAGGTCGGTGGCCCTATGGCTACACCTTC. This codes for CASSLGRWPYGYTF.

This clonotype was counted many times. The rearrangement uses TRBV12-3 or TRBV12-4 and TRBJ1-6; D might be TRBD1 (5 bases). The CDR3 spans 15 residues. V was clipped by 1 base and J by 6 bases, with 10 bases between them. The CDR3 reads CASSLGTGGNSPLHF. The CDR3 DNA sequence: TGTGCCAGCAGTTTAGGGACGGGGGGTAATTCACCCCTCCACTTT.

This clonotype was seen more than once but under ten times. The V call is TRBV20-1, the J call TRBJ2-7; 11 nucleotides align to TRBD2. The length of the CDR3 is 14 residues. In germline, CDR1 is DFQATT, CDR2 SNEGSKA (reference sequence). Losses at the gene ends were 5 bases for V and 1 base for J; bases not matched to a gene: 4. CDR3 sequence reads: CSAPRLAGSYEQYF. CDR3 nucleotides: TGCAGTGCTCCGAGACTAGCGGGATCCTACGAGCAGTACTTC.

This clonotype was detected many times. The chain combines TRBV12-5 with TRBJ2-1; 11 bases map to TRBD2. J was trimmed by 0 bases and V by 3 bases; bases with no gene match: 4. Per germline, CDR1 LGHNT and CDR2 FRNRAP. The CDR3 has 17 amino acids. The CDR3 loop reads CASGFSTSGDSYNEQFF. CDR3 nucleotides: TGTGCTAGTGGTTTCTCGACTAGCGGGGACTCCTACAATGAGCAGTTCTTC. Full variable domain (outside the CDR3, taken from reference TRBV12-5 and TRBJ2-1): DARVTQTPRHKVTEMGQEVTMRCQPILGHNTVFWYRQTMMQGLELLAYFRNRAPLDDSGMPKDRFSAEMPDATLATLKIQPSEPRDSAVYFCASGFSTSGDSYNEQFFGPGTRLTVL.

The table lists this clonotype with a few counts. CDR3 in amino acids: CATSRMTAATNEKLFF. In DNA, the CDR3 is TGTGCCACCAGCAGGATGACAGCTGCAACTAATGAAAAACTGTTTTTT. This chain links TRBV15 with TRBJ1-4; a possible D gene is TRBD1 (5 bases). The CDR3 length is 16 residues. V was clipped by 3 bases and J by 0 bases, with 11 bases between them. Germline CDR1 and CDR2: LNHNV and YYDKDF (reference sequence). The whole variable domain, remainder taken from reference TRBV15 and TRBJ1-4, is DAMVIQNPRYQVTQFGKPVTLSCSQTLNHNVMYWYQQKSSQAPKLLFHYYDKDFNNEADTPDNFQSRRPNTSFCFLDIRSPGLGDTAMYLCATSRMTAATNEKLFFGSGTQLSVL.